Only one count was recorded for the clone carrying this T cell receptor (beta chain). Its antigen is still unknown. This entry belongs to a study of OX40 agonist ivuxolimab in advanced cancers. Study-wide background: An agonistic anti-OX40 (CD134) antibody, ivuxolimab, was used to treat the patients. The diagnoses of dose-escalation patients were hepatocellular carcinoma, melanoma, renal cell or head and neck cancer. Study-wide findings and caveats: Relative to CD4+, CD8+ T cells held more expanded clones on average.

Clones were read by immunoSEQ multiplex PCR, and TCRdb kept only the in-frame ones, dropping some. The sample holds about 61,000 clones; roughly four fifths are singletons and the top ten take approximately 3.5%. V dropped 8 bases and J dropped 7 bases, with 17 bases sitting between them. Germline V gives CDR1 MNHEY, CDR2 SVGAGI. The CDR3 length is 14 residues. The sample here was CD4+ or CD8+ T cells sorted from blood, taken in a trial of the OX40 agonist ivuxolimab. The source is an adult with an advanced solid tumor such as melanoma, head and neck, liver or kidney cancer. The chain is built from TRBV6-5 and TRBJ1-4; possibly TRBD1 for D (5 bases). The CDR3 DNA sequence: TGTGCCAGCGGCGGGACCGGGGAGGGTGAAAAACTGTTTTTT. This sequence encodes CASGGTGEGEKLFF.